The 10 T cell receptor beta chains presented below share a single source sample, sequenced in a study of cytomegalovirus exposure and HLA in healthy donors (dated by TCRdb to the late 2010s). Library construction relied on the immunoSEQ multiplex PCR assay. For the multiplex PCR, a mixture combining 60 forward primers for TCR Vbeta segments and 13 reverse primers for TCR Jbeta segments was used. Not all clones reach the TCRdb copy of this immuneACCESS table, which keeps in-frame sequences only. Checked studies attribute under half of the gap to unresolved V genes and leave the rest unexplained. The table for this sample lists about 140,000 clones; approximately 80% of them were counted only once. Around 2.5% of the sample is held by the ten biggest clonotypes. The specimen was PBMCs. The receptors originated from a man aged 45-65 years in good health and CMV-seronegative.

About this clone: The sample contains more than one DNA sequence encoding this CDR3. This sequence joins TRBV9 and TRBJ1-5, with D possibly TRBD1 on 5 matching bases. The CDR3 is 14 residues long. Trimming left V 0 bases short and J 2 bases short, with 6 bases between. CDR1 and CDR2 from the germline V gene are SGDLS and YYNGEE. DNA for the CDR3: TGTGCCAGCAGCGTAGCGGGGGGCAATCAGCCCCAGCATTTT. This codes for CASSVAGGNQPQHF.

The chain employs TRBV13 and TRBJ1-6, with 9 bases aligning to TRBD1. This CDR3 contains 15 residues. The V segment lost 5 bases and the J segment 8 bases; nucleotides outside the gene matches: 7. Per the germline V gene, CDR1 is PRHDT and CDR2 is FYEKMQ (reference sequence). The DNA for the CDR3 is TGTGCCAGCAGCGCCACAGGGGGCCGGGATTCACCCCTCCACTTT. Encoded protein: CASSATGGRDSPLHF.

The V call is TRBV6-5, the J call TRBJ2-7; a possible D gene is TRBD2 (7 bases). V was trimmed by 6 bases and J by 0 bases, leaving 15 bases between them. Germline-derived CDR1 and CDR2 are MNHEY and SVGAGI. This CDR3 has 15 residues. CDR3 amino acids: CASRTTGGSSYEQYF. CDR3 DNA sequence: TGTGCCAGCAGGACTACGGGGGGCAGCTCCTACGAGCAGTACTTC.

V is TRBV18 and J is TRBJ2-7; 11 nucleotides match TRBD1. V lost 2 bases to trimming and J lost 7 bases; unmatched junction nucleotides: 4. There are 14 residues in the CDR3. CDR1 and CDR2 (germline): KGHSH, LQKENI. In nucleotides, the CDR3 is TGTGCCAGCTCACCAGGACAGGGGGCAGGGGAGCAGTACTTC. Its protein is CASSPGQGAGEQYF.

The V gene is TRBV5-4, the J gene TRBJ2-2, with D possibly matching TRBD1 (6 bases). CDR3 length: 16 residues. The V gene lost 0 bases and the J gene lost 1 base, with 10 bases spanning the gap. The germline V gene encodes CDR1 SGHNT and CDR2 YYREEE (reference sequence). CDR3 protein: CASSLGPTGNTGELFF. DNA for the CDR3: TGTGCCAGCAGCTTGGGCCCGACAGGGAACACCGGGGAGCTGTTTTTT.

The chain recombines TRBV7-6 with TRBJ2-2, with a tentative D call TRBD1 (6 bases). This CDR3 spans 16 amino acids. The ends were cut back, 3 bases at V and 5 bases at J, with 16 bases in the middle. CDR1 and CDR2 from the germline V gene are SGHVS and FNYEAQ. For the CDR3, the DNA is TGTGCCAGCAGCTTGATGACAGGAACCTCTACCGGGGAGCTGTTTTTT. Residues: CASSLMTGTSTGELFF.

The chain recombines TRBV19 with TRBJ1-2; a weak D match, TRBD1 (6 bases). CDR3 size: 18 residues. CDR1 and CDR2 from the germline V gene are LNHDA and SQIVND (reference sequence). Trimming took off 4 bases at V and 6 bases at J, with 27 bases between the two ends. CDR3 sequence reads: CASSTGQFWDGRLNGYTF. Written as DNA, the CDR3 is TGTGCCAGTAGTACCGGACAGTTCTGGGACGGTCGGTTGAATGGCTACACCTTC. Full variable domain (rest looked up from reference TRBV19 and TRBJ1-2): DGGITQSPKYLFRKEGQNVTLSCEQNLNHDAMYWYRQDPGQGLRLIYYSQIVNDFQKGDIAEGYSVSREKKESFPLTVTSAQKNPTAFYLCASSTGQFWDGRLNGYTFGSGTRLTVV.

The rearrangement joins TRBV5-6 to TRBJ2-6; TRBD2 aligns across 7 bases. With V trimmed by 2 bases and J by 4 bases, 3 bases remained unmatched. The CDR3 is 15 residues long. Germline CDR1 and CDR2: SGHDT and YYEEEE. The CDR3 bases are TGTGCCAGCAGCTTTCGGGAGGAGGGGGCCAACGTCCTGACTTTC. Translating gives CASSFREEGANVLTF.

This clone was picked up one time. The CDR3 sequence is CASSHLQGAGTQYF. The CDR3 DNA follows: TGTGCCAGCAGCCACTTACAGGGGGCAGGGACCCAGTACTTC. This chain connects TRBV28 to TRBJ2-5, with TRBD1 matching over 9 bases. V lost 6 bases to trimming and J lost 7 bases; unmatched junction nucleotides: 9. CDR1 is MDHEN, CDR2 SYDVKM, per germline. There are 14 residues in the CDR3. The full variable domain, completed using reference TRBV28 and TRBJ2-5, is DVKVTQSSRYLVKRTGEKVFLECVQDMDHENMFWYRQDPGLGLRLIYFSYDVKMKEKGDIPEGYSVSREKKERFSLILESASTNQTSMYLCASSHLQGAGTQYFGPGTRLLVL.

Remarks on this clone: One end of the junction is discordant with germline, which a read error may explain. This chain uses TRBV9 with TRBJ2-4; 7 bases are shared with TRBD2. The CDR3 sequence is 14 residues long. Germline V CDR1 and CDR2: SGDLS, YYNGEE. CDR3 in DNA: TGTGCCAGCAGCGTAGGACTAGCCGAAAACATTCAGTACTTC. Its translation: CASSVGLAENIQYF.